The clone carrying this T cell receptor (beta chain) was seen many times. Its antigen remains unknown. The germline V gene encodes CDR1 KGHDR and CDR2 SFDVKD. With 1 base removed from V and 1 base from J, the gap between germline ends came to 6 bases. This CDR3 has 14 residues. TCRdb processed the 5' RACE reads anew with MiXCR; each CDR3 protein has one entry. The sample has over 50,000 distinct CDR3 sequences; approximately 6.3% are singletons. This record comes from a study of spatial heterogeneity in lung cancer. Study overall: Detection consistently captured more beta-chain sequences than alpha-chain sequences. Every unique TCR and UMI combination, on average, appeared more than ten times in raw reads.

The study's findings and limits: Blood contained ubiquitous expanded tumor TCRs more at resection than at follow-up.

Time point indicated: sample taken at primary tumor resection. The chain is built from TRBV24-1 and TRBJ2-5; D perhaps matches TRBD2 (5 bases). The specimen comprised PBMCs, sampled at surgery. The clonotype was recovered from a female donor with early-stage non-small cell lung cancer. Here the CDR3 DNA reads TGTGCCACCAGTGATTTCGGGGTCCAAGAGACCCAGTACTTC. Protein product: CATSDFGVQETQYF.